This is a list of T cell receptor beta chains from one sample in a study of shared T cell receptors in the human thymus. Clones were read by immunoSEQ multiplex PCR, and TCRdb kept only the in-frame ones, dropping some. The sample includes roughly 710,000 clones, approximately 85% of them seen just once. The same data also contributed to another study, on human thymus T cells.

Sequencing was done on a sample of thymocytes. The receptors were gathered from a girl in the first two years of life with a congenital heart defect. The CDR3 runs from the conserved cysteine through the conserved F or W. The D gene is left open where the match is weak.

J gene | V gene | D gene | CDR3 protein
TRBJ1-1 | TRBV5-6 | TRBD1 | CASSLEVLGTGINTEAFF
TRBJ1-2 | TRBV27 | TRBD1 | CASSSRTGRDGYTF
TRBJ2-1 | TRBV6-6 | - | CASSLIATGNEQFF
TRBJ2-7 | TRBV4-3 | TRBD1 | CASSQETGPGSYEQYF
TRBJ2-3 | TRBV18 | - | CASSPPAGEDTDTQYF
TRBJ1-1 | TRBV4-3 | - | CASSQGGLPNSEAFF
TRBJ2-6 | TRBV5-6 | TRBD2 | CASSSGGNSGANVLTF
TRBJ2-1 | TRBV18 | - | CASSPEQYLLRDEQFF
TRBJ2-3 | TRBV19 | - | CASKVRGGGSTDTQYF
TRBJ1-4 | TRBV6-5 | TRBD1 | CASSLQGNEKLFF
TRBJ1-3 | TRBV11-2 | - | CASSGTKSSSGNTIYF
TRBJ1-1 | TRBV5-1 | - | CASSLFGGITEAFF
TRBJ1-4 | TRBV6-1 | - | CASSECVWEKLFF
TRBJ1-5 | TRBV6-5 | TRBD1 | CASSLDRANQPQHF
TRBJ2-1 | TRBV12-5 | - | CASGFGQEQFF